This paragraph covers one T cell receptor (beta chain) sequence. Its matching antigen is unknown. This sample was included in a study of cytomegalovirus exposure and HLA in healthy donors. Study context: Unique TCRs numbering roughly 80 million, obtained from HLA-typed donors, made up an early data release. Whole-study results and caveats: The availability of immune exposure information extended only to CMV serostatus. Among the most significant clusters, several appeared linked to common viral pathogens in a later analysis.

CDR3 length: 17 amino acids. V dropped 0 bases and J dropped 10; count of bases not matched to a gene: 9. From germline, CDR1 is MGHRA and CDR2 YSYEKL. The PCR employed 60 Vbeta primers together with 13 Jbeta primers. Using immunoSEQ multiplex PCR, the repertoire was profiled, and TCRdb retains in-frame clones only, with some absent. Here the sample spans about 170,000 clones, 75% to 85% being singletons. Sequencing was done on a sample of PBMCs. This TCR came from a girl aged 2-10 years in good health and CMV-seropositive. J is TRBJ1-6 and V is TRBV4-1, with 10 bases identical to TRBD1. The CDR3 DNA sequence: TGCGCCAGCAGCCAAGATCCCCGTTGGGACAGGGGATCACCCCTCCACTTT. This sequence encodes CASSQDPRWDRGSPLHF.